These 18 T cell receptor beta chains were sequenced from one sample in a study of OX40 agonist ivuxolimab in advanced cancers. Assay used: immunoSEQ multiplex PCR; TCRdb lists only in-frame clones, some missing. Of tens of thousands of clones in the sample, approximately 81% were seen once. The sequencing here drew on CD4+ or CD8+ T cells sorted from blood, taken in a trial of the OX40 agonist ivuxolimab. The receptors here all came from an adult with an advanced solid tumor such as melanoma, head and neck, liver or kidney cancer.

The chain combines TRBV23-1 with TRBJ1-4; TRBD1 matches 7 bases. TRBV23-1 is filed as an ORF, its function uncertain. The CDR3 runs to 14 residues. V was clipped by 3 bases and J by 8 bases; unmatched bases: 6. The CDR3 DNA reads TGCGCCAGCAGTCAGAGGGACAGTAGGGAAAAACTGTTTTTT. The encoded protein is CASSQRDSREKLFF.

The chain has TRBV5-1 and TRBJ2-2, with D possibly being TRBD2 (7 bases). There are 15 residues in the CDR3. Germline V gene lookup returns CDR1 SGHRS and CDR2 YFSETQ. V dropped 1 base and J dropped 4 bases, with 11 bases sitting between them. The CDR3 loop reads CASSLLGGPTGELFF. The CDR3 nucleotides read TGCGCCAGCAGCTTGTTGGGGGGGCCCACCGGGGAGCTGTTTTTT.

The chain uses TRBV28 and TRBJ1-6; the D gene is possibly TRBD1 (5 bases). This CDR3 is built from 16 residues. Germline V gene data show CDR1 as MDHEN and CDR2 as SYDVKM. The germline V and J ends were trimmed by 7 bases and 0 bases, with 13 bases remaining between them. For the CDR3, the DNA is TGTGCCAGCAACTCGGGGGAGAGCTCCTATAATTCACCCCTCCACTTT. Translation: CASNSGESSYNSPLHF.

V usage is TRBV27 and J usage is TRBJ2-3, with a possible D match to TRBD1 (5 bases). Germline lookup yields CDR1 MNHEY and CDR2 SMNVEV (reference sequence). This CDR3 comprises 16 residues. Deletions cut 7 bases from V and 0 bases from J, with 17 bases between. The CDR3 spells CASTVQVTGSTDTQYF. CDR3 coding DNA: TGTGCCAGCACCGTACAGGTGACTGGGAGCACAGATACGCAGTATTTT.

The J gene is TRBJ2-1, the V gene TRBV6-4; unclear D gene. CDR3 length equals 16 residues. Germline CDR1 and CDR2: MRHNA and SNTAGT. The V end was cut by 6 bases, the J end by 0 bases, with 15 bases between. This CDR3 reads CASSARVVSSYNEQFF. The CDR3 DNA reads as TGTGCCAGCAGCGCCCGAGTGGTAAGCTCCTACAATGAGCAGTTCTTC.

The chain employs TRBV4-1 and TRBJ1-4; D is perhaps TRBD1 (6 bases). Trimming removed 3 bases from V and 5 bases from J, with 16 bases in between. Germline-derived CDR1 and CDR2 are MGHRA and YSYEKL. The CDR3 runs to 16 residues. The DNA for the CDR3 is TGCGCCAGCAGCCAGCCAACAGGGTCGGGAAATGAAAAACTGTTTTTT. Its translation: CASSQPTGSGNEKLFF.

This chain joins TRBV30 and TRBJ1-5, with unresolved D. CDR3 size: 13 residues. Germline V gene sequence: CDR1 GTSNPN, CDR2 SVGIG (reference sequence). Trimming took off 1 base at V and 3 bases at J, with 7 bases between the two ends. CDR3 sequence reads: CAWSDGYNQPQHF. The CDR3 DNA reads TGTGCCTGGAGTGATGGGTACAATCAGCCCCAGCATTTT. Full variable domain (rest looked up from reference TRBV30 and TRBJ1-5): SQTIHQWPATLVQPVGSPLSLECTVEGTSNPNLYWYRQAAGRGLQLLFYSVGIGQISSEVPQNLSASRPQDRQFILSSKKLLLSDSGFYLCAWSDGYNQPQHFGDGTRLSIL.

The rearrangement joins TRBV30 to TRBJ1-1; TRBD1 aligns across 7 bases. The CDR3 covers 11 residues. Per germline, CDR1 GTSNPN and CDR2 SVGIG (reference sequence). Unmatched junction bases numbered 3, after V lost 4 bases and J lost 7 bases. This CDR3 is CAWTRDSEAFF. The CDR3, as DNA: TGTGCCTGGACCCGGGACAGTGAAGCTTTCTTT.

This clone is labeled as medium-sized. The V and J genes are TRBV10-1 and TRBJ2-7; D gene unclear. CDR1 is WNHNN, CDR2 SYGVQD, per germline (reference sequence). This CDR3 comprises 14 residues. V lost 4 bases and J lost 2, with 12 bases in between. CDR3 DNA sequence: TGCGCCAGCAGTGGGTGGAAGGCCCCCTACGAGCAGTACTTC. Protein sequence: CASSGWKAPYEQYF.

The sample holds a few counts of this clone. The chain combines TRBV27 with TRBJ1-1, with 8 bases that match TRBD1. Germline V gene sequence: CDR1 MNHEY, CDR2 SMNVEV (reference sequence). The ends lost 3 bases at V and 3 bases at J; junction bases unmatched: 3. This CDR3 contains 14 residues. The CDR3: CASSFQGADTEAFF. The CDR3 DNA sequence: TGTGCCAGCAGTTTTCAGGGGGCTGACACTGAAGCTTTCTTT.

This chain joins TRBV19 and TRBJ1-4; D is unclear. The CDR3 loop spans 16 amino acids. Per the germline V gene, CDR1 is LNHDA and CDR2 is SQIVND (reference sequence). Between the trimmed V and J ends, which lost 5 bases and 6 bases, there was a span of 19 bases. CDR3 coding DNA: TGTGCCAGTAGTCTCCTCGGGTCTGGGCTGCATGAAAAACTGTTTTTT. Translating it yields CASSLLGSGLHEKLFF.

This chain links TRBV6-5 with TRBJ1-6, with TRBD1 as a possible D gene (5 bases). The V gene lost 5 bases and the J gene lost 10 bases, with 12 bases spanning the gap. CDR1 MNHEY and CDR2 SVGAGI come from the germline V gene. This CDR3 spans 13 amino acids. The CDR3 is CASSASGISPLHF. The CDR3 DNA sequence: TGTGCCAGCAGTGCCTCAGGGATCTCACCCCTCCACTTT.

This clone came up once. As DNA, the CDR3 is TGTGCCAGCAGTTTTAGGACAGGGGGCTCCTATGGCTACACCTTC. Its protein product is CASSFRTGGSYGYTF. The rearrangement joins TRBV6-5 to TRBJ1-2; 11 bases map to TRBD1. The CDR3 is made up of 15 amino acids. Trimming at V came to 4 bases and at J to 4 bases, leaving 5 bases not matched to a gene. The germline V gene encodes CDR1 MNHEY and CDR2 SVGAGI.

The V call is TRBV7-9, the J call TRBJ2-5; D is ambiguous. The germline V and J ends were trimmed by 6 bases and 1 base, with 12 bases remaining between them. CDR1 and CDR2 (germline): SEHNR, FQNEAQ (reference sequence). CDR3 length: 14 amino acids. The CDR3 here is CASRITESQETQYF. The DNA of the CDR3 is TGTGCCAGCAGAATTACGGAATCCCAAGAGACCCAGTACTTC.

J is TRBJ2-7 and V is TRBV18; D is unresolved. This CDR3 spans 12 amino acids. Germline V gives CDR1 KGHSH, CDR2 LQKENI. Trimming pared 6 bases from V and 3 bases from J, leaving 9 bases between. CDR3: CASSGQSYEQYF. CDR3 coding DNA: TGTGCCAGCTCGGGTCAGAGCTACGAGCAGTACTTC.

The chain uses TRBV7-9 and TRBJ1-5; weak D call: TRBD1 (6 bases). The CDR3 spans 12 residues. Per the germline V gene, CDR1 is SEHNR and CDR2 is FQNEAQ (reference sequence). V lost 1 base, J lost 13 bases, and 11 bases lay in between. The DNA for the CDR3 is TGTGCCAGCAGCTTAGGGACAGAACGTCAGCATTTT. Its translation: CASSLGTERQHF.

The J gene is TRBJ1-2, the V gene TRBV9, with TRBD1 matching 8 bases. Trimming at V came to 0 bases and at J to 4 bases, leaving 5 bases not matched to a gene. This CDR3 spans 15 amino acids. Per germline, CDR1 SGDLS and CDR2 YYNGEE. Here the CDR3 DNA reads TGTGCCAGCAGCGTAGGGACAGGGAGAGGCTATGGCTACACCTTC. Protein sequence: CASSVGTGRGYGYTF.

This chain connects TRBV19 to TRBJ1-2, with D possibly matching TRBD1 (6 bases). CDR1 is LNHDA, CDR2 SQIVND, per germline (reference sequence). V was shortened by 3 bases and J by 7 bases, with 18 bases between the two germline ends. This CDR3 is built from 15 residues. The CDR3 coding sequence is TGTGCCAGTAGTATGCTCATTGGGGGCCTCGGTGGCTACACCTTC. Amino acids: CASSMLIGGLGGYTF.